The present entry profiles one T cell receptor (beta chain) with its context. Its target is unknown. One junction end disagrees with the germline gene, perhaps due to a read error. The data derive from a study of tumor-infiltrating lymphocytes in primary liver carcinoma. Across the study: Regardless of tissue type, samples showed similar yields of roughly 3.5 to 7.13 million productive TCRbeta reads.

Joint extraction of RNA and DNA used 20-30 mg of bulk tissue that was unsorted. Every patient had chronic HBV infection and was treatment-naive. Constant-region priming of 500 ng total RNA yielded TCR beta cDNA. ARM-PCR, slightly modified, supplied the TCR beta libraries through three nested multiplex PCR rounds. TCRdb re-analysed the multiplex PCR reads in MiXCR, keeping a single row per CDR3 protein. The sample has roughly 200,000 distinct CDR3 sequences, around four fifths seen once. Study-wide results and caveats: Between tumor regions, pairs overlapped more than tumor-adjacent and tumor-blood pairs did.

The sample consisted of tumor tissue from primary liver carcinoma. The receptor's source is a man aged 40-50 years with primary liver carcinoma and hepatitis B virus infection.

The CDR3 spells CASSYSGLAGLSCYEQCF. Here the CDR3 DNA reads TGTGCCAGCAGTTACTCCGGACTAGCGGGCTTAAGCTGCTACGAGCAGTGCTTC. The chain has TRBV6-6 and TRBJ2-7, with TRBD2 matching over 11 bases. CDR1 MNHNY and CDR2 SVGAGI come from the germline V gene (reference sequence). CDR3 length: 18 amino acids.